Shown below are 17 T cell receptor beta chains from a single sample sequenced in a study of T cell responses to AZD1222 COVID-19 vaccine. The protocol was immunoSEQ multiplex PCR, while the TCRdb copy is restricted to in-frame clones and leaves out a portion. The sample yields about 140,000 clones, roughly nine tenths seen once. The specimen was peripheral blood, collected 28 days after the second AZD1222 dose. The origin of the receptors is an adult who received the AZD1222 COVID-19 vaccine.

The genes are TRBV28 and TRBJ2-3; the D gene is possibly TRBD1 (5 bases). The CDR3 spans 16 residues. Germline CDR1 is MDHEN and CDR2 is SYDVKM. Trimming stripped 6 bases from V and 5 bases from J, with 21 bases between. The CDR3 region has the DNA TGTGCCAGCAGGGGCACCCGGACACCCGCAGGAGATACGCAGTATTTT. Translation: CASRGTRTPAGDTQYF.

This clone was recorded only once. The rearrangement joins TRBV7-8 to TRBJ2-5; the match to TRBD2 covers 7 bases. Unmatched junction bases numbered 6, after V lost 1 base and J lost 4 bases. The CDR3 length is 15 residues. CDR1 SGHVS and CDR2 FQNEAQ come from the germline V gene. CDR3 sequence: CASSLVPGRRETQYF. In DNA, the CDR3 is TGTGCCAGCAGCTTAGTGCCCGGGAGGAGAGAGACCCAGTACTTC.

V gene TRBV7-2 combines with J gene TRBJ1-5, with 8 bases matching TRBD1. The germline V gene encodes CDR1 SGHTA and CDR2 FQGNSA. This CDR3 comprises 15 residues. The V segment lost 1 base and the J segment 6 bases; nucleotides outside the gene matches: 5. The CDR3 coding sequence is TGTGCCAGCAGCTTAGGGGCAGGGGGCTCTCAGCCCCAGCATTTT. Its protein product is CASSLGAGGSQPQHF.

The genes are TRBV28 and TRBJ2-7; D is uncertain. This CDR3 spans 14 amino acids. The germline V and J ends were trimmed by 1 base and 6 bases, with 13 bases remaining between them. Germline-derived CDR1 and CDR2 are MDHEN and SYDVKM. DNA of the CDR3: TGTGCCAGCAGTTTATTACCCCGGAGCTCCGAGCAGTACTTC. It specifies CASSLLPRSSEQYF.

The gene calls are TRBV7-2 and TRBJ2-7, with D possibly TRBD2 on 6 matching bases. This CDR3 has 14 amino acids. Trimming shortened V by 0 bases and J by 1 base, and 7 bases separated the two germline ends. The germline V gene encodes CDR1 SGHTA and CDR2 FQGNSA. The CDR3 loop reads CASSLAGTSYEQYF. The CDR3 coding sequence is TGTGCCAGCAGCTTAGCAGGGACTTCCTACGAGCAGTACTTC.

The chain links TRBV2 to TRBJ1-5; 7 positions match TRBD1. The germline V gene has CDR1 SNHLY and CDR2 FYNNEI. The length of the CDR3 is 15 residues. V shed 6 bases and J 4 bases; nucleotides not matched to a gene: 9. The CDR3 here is CASSPGLTGNQPQHF. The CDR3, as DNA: TGTGCCAGCAGCCCCGGGTTGACAGGGAATCAGCCCCAGCATTTT. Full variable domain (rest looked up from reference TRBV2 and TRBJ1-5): EPEVTQTPSHQVTQMGQEVILRCVPISNHLYFYWYRQILGQKVEFLVSFYNNEISEKSEIFDDQFSVERPDGSNFTLKIRSTKLEDSAMYFCASSPGLTGNQPQHFGDGTRLSIL.

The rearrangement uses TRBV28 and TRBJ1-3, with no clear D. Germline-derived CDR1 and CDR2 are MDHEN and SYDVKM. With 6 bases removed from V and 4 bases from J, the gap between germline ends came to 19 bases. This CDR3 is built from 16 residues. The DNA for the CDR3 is TGTGCCAGCAGCTTTTCCGTGGGGTTGATAGGAAACACCATATATTTT. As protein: CASSFSVGLIGNTIYF.

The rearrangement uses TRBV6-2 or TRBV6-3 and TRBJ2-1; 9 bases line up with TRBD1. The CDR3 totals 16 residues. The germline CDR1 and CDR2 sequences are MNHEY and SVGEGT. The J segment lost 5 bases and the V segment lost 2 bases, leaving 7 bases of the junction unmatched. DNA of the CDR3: TGTGCCAGCAGTTACACACGGACAGGGGATGACAATGAGCAGTTCTTC. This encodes CASSYTRTGDDNEQFF.

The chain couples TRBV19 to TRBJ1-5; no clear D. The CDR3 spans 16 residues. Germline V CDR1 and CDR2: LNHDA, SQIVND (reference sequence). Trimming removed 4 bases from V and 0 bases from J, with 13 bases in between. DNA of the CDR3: TGTGCCAGTAGTAACCTGATCGGAACTAGCAATCAGCCCCAGCATTTT. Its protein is CASSNLIGTSNQPQHF.

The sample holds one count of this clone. The CDR3, as DNA: TGTGCCAGCAGCTTAGTCGAGGGAGAAGCTTTCTTT. Its protein is CASSLVEGEAFF. The V call is TRBV11-3, the J call TRBJ1-1; the D is unclear. Trimming stripped 1 base from V and 8 bases from J, with 8 bases between. CDR1 SGHNT and CDR2 YENEEA come from the germline V gene. CDR3 length equals 12 residues.

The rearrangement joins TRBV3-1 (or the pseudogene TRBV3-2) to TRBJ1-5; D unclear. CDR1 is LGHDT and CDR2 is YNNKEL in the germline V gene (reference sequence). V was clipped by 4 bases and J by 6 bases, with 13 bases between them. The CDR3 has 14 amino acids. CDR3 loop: CASSPSASRQPQHF. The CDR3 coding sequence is TGTGCCAGCAGCCCGTCCGCCAGCCGTCAGCCCCAGCATTTT.

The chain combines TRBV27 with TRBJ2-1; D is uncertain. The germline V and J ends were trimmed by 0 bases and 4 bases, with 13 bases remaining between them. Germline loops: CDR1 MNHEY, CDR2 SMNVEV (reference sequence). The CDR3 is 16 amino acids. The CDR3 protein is CASSLSLLPPYNEQFF. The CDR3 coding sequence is TGTGCCAGCAGTTTATCCCTTTTGCCTCCTTACAATGAGCAGTTCTTC.

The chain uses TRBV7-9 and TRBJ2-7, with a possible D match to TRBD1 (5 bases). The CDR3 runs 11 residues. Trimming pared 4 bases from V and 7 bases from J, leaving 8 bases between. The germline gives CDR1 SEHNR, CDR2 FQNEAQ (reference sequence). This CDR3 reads CASSSGLEQYF. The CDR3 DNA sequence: TGTGCCAGCAGCTCAGGGCTAGAGCAGTACTTC.

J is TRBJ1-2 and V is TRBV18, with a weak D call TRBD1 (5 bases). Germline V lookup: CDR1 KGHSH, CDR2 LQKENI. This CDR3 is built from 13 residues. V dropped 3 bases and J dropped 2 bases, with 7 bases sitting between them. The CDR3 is CASSPGENYGYTF. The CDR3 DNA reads TGTGCCAGCTCACCGGGGGAAAACTATGGCTACACCTTC.

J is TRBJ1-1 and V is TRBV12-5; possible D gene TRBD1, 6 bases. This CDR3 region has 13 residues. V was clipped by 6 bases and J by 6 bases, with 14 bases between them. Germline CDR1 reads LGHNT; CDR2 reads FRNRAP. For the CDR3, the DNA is TGTGCTAGTGGCGGAGGGGGATTCGCTGAAGCTTTCTTT. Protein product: CASGGGGFAEAFF.

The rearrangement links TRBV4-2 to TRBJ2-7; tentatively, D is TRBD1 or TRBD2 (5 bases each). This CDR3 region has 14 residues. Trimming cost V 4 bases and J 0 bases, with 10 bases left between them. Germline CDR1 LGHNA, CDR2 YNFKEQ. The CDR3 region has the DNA TGTGCCAGCAGCCGGGGACGCAGCTCCTACGAGCAGTACTTC. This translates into CASSRGRSSYEQYF.

For the CDR3, the DNA is TGTGCCAGCTCACACAATTACGAGGATGGCTACACCTTC. This gives the protein CASSHNYEDGYTF. The chain joins TRBV18 to TRBJ1-2; unclear D gene. Germline loops: CDR1 KGHSH, CDR2 LQKENI. This CDR3 contains 13 residues. V lost 4 bases to trimming and J lost 6 bases, with 12 bases between them.